Reported below is one T cell receptor (beta chain). As yet, its antigen is unknown. These data belong to a study of cytomegalovirus exposure and HLA in healthy donors. General study findings and limits: The majority of TCR sequences were rare, yet some public TCRs appeared in many donors.

This PCR relied on a set of 60 Vbeta primers and 13 Jbeta primers. TCRdb's copy holds only in-frame clones and misses some; the assay was immunoSEQ multiplex PCR. Among approximately 180,000 clones listed, about four fifths were seen once. CDR1 and CDR2 (germline): SGHTA, FQGTGA. This CDR3 spans 16 amino acids. V was shortened by 6 bases and J by 1 base, with 15 bases between the two germline ends. V and J are TRBV7-3 and TRBJ2-2; a possible D gene is TRBD1 (5 bases). Sequenced: PBMCs. The receptor's source is a young woman in good health and CMV-seropositive. CDR3 in amino acids: CASSPRGNKNTGELFF. CDR3 DNA sequence: TGTGCCAGCAGTCCAAGGGGTAACAAGAACACCGGGGAGCTGTTTTTT.